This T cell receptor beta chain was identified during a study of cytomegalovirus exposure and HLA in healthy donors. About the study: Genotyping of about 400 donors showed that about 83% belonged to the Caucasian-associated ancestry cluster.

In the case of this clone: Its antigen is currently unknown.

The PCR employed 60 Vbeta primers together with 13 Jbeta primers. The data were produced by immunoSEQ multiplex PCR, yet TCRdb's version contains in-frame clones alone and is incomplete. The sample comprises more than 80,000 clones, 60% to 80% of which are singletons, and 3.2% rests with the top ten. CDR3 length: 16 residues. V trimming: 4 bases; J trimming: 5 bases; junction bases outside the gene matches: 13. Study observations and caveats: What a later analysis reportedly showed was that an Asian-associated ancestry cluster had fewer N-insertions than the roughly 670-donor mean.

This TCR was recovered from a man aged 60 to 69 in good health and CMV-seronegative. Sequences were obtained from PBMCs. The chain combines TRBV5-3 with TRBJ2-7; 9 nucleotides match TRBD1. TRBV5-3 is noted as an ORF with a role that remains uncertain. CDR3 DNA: TGTGCCAGAAGCATCTCCGGGACAGGGAACTGGGACGAGCAGTACTTC. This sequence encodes CARSISGTGNWDEQYF.